Sequencing of this TCR beta chain was carried out in a study of regulatory T cells in long-lasting Graves disease. In building TCR beta libraries, iRepertoire HTBI primers were used together with Arm-PCR of CDR3 regions. TCRdb fed the multiplex PCR reads into MiXCR, producing one record per CDR3 protein. This sample has 500,000 or so distinct CDR3 sequences, with 15% to 20% found just once. Time point: newly diagnosed GD, antithyroid drugs for less than 3 months. PBMC RNA served as the TCR library source. This clonotype was seen ten or more times. This CDR3 is built from 16 residues. Germline lookup yields CDR1 SGHRS and CDR2 YFSETQ. With 1 base removed from V and 3 bases from J, the gap between germline ends came to 13 bases. The data were also submitted as part of a second study, on T cells in Graves' hyperthyroidism and ophthalmopathy.

This clonotype originated in a man in his forties or fifties with Graves disease. The rearrangement links TRBV5-1 to TRBJ1-4, with a possible D match to TRBD1 (5 bases). Here the sequenced sample was peripheral blood mononuclear cells (PBMCs), taken at new diagnosis, from a patient treated with antithyroid drugs. CDR3 residues: CASSLMGGAANEKLFF. CDR3 nucleotide sequence: TGCGCCAGCAGCTTGATGGGGGGAGCGGCTAATGAAAAACTGTTTTTT.